The T cell receptor beta chain under discussion was sequenced for a study of shared clonotypes between healthy human individuals. Background on the study: Each donor contributed plates that comprised three CD4 naive, three CD4 memory, two CD8 naive and one CD8 memory.

CDR1 and CDR2 (germline): LNHDA, SQIVND (reference sequence). The V end was cut by 2 bases, the J end by 6 bases, with 16 bases between. The length of the CDR3 is 15 residues. About this clone itself: Its target is not known.

Study-wide results and caveats: The represented genetic and exposure-history diversity was limited by the small number of donors.

The material for each subset, its genomic DNA, was split evenly across several immunoSEQ plates. Produced via immunoSEQ multiplex PCR; TCRdb's table is partial and in-frame only. The sample lists 2 million to 2.5 million clones, approximately 90% occurring once. Input material: naive CD4+ T cells from PBMCs. Subset of the sample: CD45RA+ positively selected. This clonotype was sampled from a man aged 18 to 35 in good health. Some clones in this sample may be carry-over from other donors' samples. The chain is built from TRBV19 and TRBJ1-1; maybe TRBD1 (5 bases). In DNA form, the CDR3 reads TGTGCCAGTAGTATAATACGGGGGGTTACGGCTGAAGCTTTCTTT. Translating it yields CASSIIRGVTAEAFF.